This TCR beta chain was sequenced during a study of OX40 agonist ivuxolimab in advanced cancers. Study details: Ivuxolimab, an antibody acting as an agonist of OX40 (CD134), was used to treat patients. Patients undergoing dose escalation presented with hepatocellular carcinoma, melanoma, renal cell or head and neck cancer. Study observations and caveats: Low clonal expansion, among the lowest seen, marked partial responders at 0.1-3.0 mg/kg. CD8+ T cells were the subset that, on average, had more expanded clones than CD4+.

Regarding this clone: Its antigen is undetermined.

Profiled with immunoSEQ multiplex PCR; TCRdb holds only in-frame clones, not every one. The data show over 50,000 clones, approximately 83% seen once. CDR1 and CDR2 from the germline V gene are LNHDA and SQIVND (reference sequence). Trimming cost V 5 bases and J 2 bases; bases outside gene matches: 9. The CDR3 covers 15 residues. This clonotype originated in an adult with an advanced solid tumor such as melanoma, head and neck, liver or kidney cancer. This specimen was CD4+ or CD8+ T cells sorted from blood, taken in a trial of the OX40 agonist ivuxolimab. The V call is TRBV19, the J call TRBJ2-7; 7 nucleotides align to TRBD2. The CDR3 sequence: CASSEAREGTYEQYF. The CDR3 nucleotides read TGTGCCAGTAGTGAGGCCAGGGAGGGAACCTACGAGCAGTACTTC.